This T cell receptor (beta chain) was observed in a study of breast tumors, draining lymph nodes, adjacent tissues. TCRdb ran MiXCR on the multiplex PCR reads and lists one entry per CDR3 protein. This sample yields 190,000 or so distinct CDR3 sequences, of which approximately 33% are seen a single time; 4% to 5.5% belongs to the top ten. Axillary draining lymph nodes of breast cancer patients supplied the node samples. Ten or more counts support this clonotype. As yet, its antigen is unknown. Per germline, CDR1 SGHTA and CDR2 FQGTGA. V was pared by 5 bases and J by 0 bases, with 7 bases between. This CDR3 spans 13 amino acids. Study results and caveats: Tumor repertoires ranked between lymph nodes and nontumor tissue in diversity, with V and J gene preferences.

V gene TRBV7-3 combines with J gene TRBJ2-5; TRBD1 is a possible D gene (5 bases). The specimen sequenced was axillary lymph node tissue. The sequence came from a female donor with breast cancer. Some clones in this sample may be carry-over from other donors' samples. The CDR3 region is CASSVDNQETQYF. The CDR3 nucleotides read TGTGCCAGCAGCGTGGACAACCAAGAGACCCAGTACTTC.